The rows below give T cell receptor beta chains drawn from one sample of a study of CD8 T cells in Susac syndrome. TCRdb redid the calling of the immunoSEQ multiplex PCR reads with MiXCR, one entry per CDR3 protein. The table shows approximately 190,000 distinct CDR3 sequences, with over 90% occurring only once. Sequenced material: CD8+ T cells from PBMCs. These receptors all come from a human donor with Susac syndrome. The CDR3 runs from the conserved cysteine through the conserved F or W. D genes are given only for firm matches. Part of the rows lack a size; the others show once, few, many or a class for expanded clones.

V	size	D	CDR3
TRBV11-1	.	TRBD1	CASSSTGETDTQYF
TRBV6-1	.	TRBD1	CASSPVWTGGNTEAFF
TRBV4-1	.	.	CASSQASAYNEQFF
TRBV4-2	.	.	CASSQDRDEQFF
TRBV25-1	.	.	CASKKVGGAAFF
TRBV30	.	.	CACSGAPYQETQYF
TRBV4-1	.	TRBD1	CASSLEEWDRVSGYTF
TRBV20-1	once	.	CSARGLEGHYGYTF
TRBV30	once	.	CAWSVGQNEAFF
TRBV9	.	.	CASSSGRLQETQYF
TRBV5-6	.	.	CASSFQGVNTEAFF
TRBV20-1	.	.	CSARAPATRGAYAYEQYF
TRBV20-1	.	TRBD1	CSARDARGHTEAFF
TRBV14	once	TRBD1	CASSRGTGTGGEQYF
TRBV5-6	.	TRBD2	CASSPGLAETPDTQYF
TRBV19	.	.	CASSMQGIFLYGYTF
TRBV28	.	TRBD2	CASSPRVRAGAYNEQFF
TRBV25-1	.	.	CASSEWGNTEAFF
TRBV12-3/TRBV12-4	.	.	CASSLLAQETQYF
TRBV6-5	.	.	CASSPRTAVPEQYF
TRBV29-1	.	.	CSVVGTFSDLYRERGGYTF
TRBV5-1	.	.	CASRGFGYNEQFF
TRBV13	.	.	CASSFPGLEAYNEQFF
TRBV10-3	.	.	CASTRDRNQPQHF
TRBV15	.	.	CATSIRGSGYTF
TRBV5-6	.	.	CASSRAGGLSYEQYF
TRBV13	.	.	CASTLLRGNTEAFF
TRBV14	.	.	CASSHWRGKSGEKLFF
TRBV7-9	once	TRBD2	CASSLMTSGRLGTDTQYF
TRBV28	.	TRBD2	CASSFGGSGYEQYF
TRBV11-2	once	TRBD2	CASSYSGGRYEQYF
TRBV2	.	.	CASSEAGMNTEAFF
TRBV15	.	.	CATSRDWSYEQYF
TRBV28	.	.	CASSPPEEIYEQYF
TRBV20-1	.	.	CSARDGTSAYTPYGYTF
TRBV14	once	.	CASSQGPGNTGELFF
TRBV30	once	TRBD1	CAWTQRTGEAFF
TRBV27	.	.	CASSTQGTRNQPQHF
TRBV19	.	TRBD1	CASSDRESGELFF
TRBV13	.	.	CASSLHSPNTEAFF
TRBV20-1	once	TRBD1	CSARDHPGQIQETQYF
TRBV24-1	.	.	CATSDFGMGSTDTQYF
TRBV20-1	.	TRBD2	CSASYRAGALHEQYF
TRBV7-8	once	.	CATRDMTGNEAFF
TRBV25-1	.	.	CASSDPSKGGTEAFF
TRBV30	.	TRBD2	CAWKRLAVYQETQYF
TRBV6-5	.	TRBD2	CASRDLAGLFYEQYF
TRBV27	few	.	CASSLTANTEAFF
TRBV20-1	once	.	CSAAYNEQFF
TRBV4-1	.	.	CASSRTILDQPQHF
TRBV11-2	.	.	CASRQTRSTIYF
TRBV4-1	.	TRBD2	CASSQGRLAGGVEQYF
TRBV7-9	.	.	CASSLGEGRASYEQYF